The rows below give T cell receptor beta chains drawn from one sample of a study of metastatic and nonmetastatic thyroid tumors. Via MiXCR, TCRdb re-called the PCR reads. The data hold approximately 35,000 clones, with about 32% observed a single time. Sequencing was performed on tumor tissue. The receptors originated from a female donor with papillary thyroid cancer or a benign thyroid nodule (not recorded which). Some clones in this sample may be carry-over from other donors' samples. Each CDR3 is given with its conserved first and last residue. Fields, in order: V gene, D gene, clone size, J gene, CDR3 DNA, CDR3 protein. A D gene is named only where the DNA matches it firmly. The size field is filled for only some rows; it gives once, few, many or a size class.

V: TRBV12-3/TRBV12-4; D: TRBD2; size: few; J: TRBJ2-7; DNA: TGTGCCAGCAGTTTAGGGACTAGTGGTGACGAGCAGTACTTC; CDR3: CASSLGTSGDEQYF
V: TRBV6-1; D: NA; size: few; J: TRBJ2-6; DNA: TGTGCCAGCAGTGAAGGGCGGGCCGGGGCCAACGTCCTGACTTTC; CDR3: CASSEGRAGANVLTF
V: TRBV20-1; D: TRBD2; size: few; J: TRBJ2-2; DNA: TGCAGTGCTAGAGATCAGAGGGCGGGAGGAAACACCGGGGAGCTGTTTTTT; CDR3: CSARDQRAGGNTGELFF
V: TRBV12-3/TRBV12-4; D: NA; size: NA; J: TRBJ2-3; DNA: TGTGCCAGCAGTTTAGGGTTGGTGTCAGATACGCAGTATTTT; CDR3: CASSLGLVSDTQYF
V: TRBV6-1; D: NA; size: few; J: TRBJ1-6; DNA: TGTGCCAGCAGTGAAGCGCTCGGGAATAATTCACCCCTCCACTTT; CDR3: CASSEALGNNSPLHF
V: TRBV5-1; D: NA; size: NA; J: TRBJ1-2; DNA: TGCGCCAGCACCCACAGTCTGAGCAACAACTATGGCTACACCTTC; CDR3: CASTHSLSNNYGYTF
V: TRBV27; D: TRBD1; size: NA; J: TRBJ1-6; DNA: TGTGCCAGCAGTTTACCCCCGGGACAGGGGGGTAATTCACCCCTCCACTTT; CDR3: CASSLPPGQGGNSPLHF
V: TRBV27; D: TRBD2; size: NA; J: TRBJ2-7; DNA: TGTGCCAGCAGTTCCCTAGCGGGGAGGCCCCCCTCGTGGTACTTC; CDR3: CASSSLAGRPPSWYF
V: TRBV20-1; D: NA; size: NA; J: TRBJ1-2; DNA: TGCAGTGCTCAAATTCAGGGGAGTAACTATGGCTACACCTTC; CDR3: CSAQIQGSNYGYTF
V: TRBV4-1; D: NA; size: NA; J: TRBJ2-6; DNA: TGCGCCAGCAGCCAATGGGGCCGGGGGGCCAACGTCCTGACTTTC; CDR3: CASSQWGRGANVLTF
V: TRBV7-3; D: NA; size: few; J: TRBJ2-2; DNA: TGTGCCAGCAGAGGCACCGGGGAGCTGTTTTTT; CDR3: CASRGTGELFF
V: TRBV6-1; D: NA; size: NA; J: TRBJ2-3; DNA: TGTGCCAGCAGTGAAGCGGAAACAGATACGCAGTATTTT; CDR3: CASSEAETDTQYF
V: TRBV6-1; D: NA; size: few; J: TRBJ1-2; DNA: TGTGCCAGCAGTACGGGGGGGGCGCGGGGCTACACCTTC; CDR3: CASSTGGARGYTF
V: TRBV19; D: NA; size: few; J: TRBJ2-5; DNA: TGTGCCAGTAGCGAATCCGGGACGCAAGAGACCCAGTACTTC; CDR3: CASSESGTQETQYF
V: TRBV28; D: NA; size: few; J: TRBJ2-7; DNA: TGTGCCAGCAGTTTACAGCATACGGCTTACGAGCAGTACTTC; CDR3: CASSLQHTAYEQYF
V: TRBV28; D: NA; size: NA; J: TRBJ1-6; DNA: TGTGCCAGCAGTCCCCTCCGGACAAGCTCCTATAATTCACCCCTCCACTTT; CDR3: CASSPLRTSSYNSPLHF